One sample yielded the 26 T cell receptor beta chains listed below, sequenced in a study of blood T cell repertoires in COVID-19 (dated by TCRdb to 2018 to 2021). Library preparation used the immunoSEQ multiplex PCR assay. Drawn from immuneACCESS, this table holds only the in-frame rearrangements with V and J called that TCRdb kept. Clones are partly lost; checked studies trace under half to an unresolved V gene and leave the rest unexplained. The sample profile shows under 300,000 clones; 80% to 85% of them were found once. The ten largest clones take up about 2.9% of the sample. Source material: peripheral blood. The receptors come from a woman aged 55-75 years with active or convalescent COVID-19.

J is TRBJ2-1 and V is TRBV7-8, with TRBD2 identical over 8 bases. The CDR3 length is 14 residues. Germline CDR1 is SGHVS and CDR2 is FQNEAQ. Trimming removed 8 bases from V and 8 bases from J; junction bases left unmatched: 11. The CDR3 DNA reads TGTGCCAGCGCGAGCGGGGGCGCTTTCGATGAGCAGTTCTTC. Translated: CASASGGAFDEQFF. Using reference TRBV7-8 and TRBJ2-1 for the parts outside the CDR3, the full variable domain is GAGVSQSPRYKVAKRGQDVALRCDPISGHVSLFWYQQALGQGPEFLTYFQNEAQLDKSGLPSDRFFAERPEGSVSTLKIQRTQQEDSAVYLCASASGGAFDEQFFGPGTRLTVL.

The chain combines TRBV6-2 or TRBV6-3 with TRBJ2-1, with 15 bases lining up with TRBD2. The germline V gene encodes CDR1 MNHEY and CDR2 SVGEGT. The V segment lost 5 bases and the J segment 6 bases; nucleotides outside the gene matches: 5. The CDR3 runs to 16 residues. The CDR3 loop reads CASSQGLAGGLNEQFF. The CDR3 DNA reads as TGTGCCAGCAGTCAGGGACTAGCGGGGGGTCTCAATGAGCAGTTCTTC.

This clone was recorded a few times. For the CDR3, the DNA is TGTGCCAGTAGTCTGAGCCATCTTAGCAATCAGCCCCAGCATTTT. Translation: CASSLSHLSNQPQHF. V is TRBV19 and J is TRBJ1-5; D not resolved. The CDR3 is made up of 15 amino acids. The V gene lost 5 bases and the J gene lost 0 bases, with 11 bases spanning the gap. The V gene's germline CDR1 is LNHDA and CDR2 SQIVND (reference sequence).

V is TRBV30 and J is TRBJ2-1; D perhaps matches TRBD1 (6 bases). The CDR3 consists of 15 residues. Germline V gene sequence: CDR1 GTSNPN, CDR2 SVGIG (reference sequence). V gave up 4 bases and J gave up 2 bases, with 15 bases separating them. As DNA, the CDR3 is TGTGCCTGGACCATCCGAGGGGGTCCCTACAATGAGCAGTTCTTC. It is translated as CAWTIRGGPYNEQFF. The variable domain in full, with the rest retrieved from reference TRBV30 and TRBJ2-1, is SQTIHQWPATLVQPVGSPLSLECTVEGTSNPNLYWYRQAAGRGLQLLFYSVGIGQISSEVPQNLSASRPQDRQFILSSKKLLLSDSGFYLCAWTIRGGPYNEQFFGPGTRLTVL.

V usage is TRBV21-1 and J usage is TRBJ1-1; TRBD1, the table's D call, was not compared with the DNA. TRBV21-1 is a recognized pseudogene. The CDR3 consists of 16 residues. CDR3 sequence (DNA): TGTGCCAGCAGCTATGATGACGGGACATCGAACACTGAAGCTTTCTTT. Encoded protein: CASSYDDGTSNTEAFF.

V and J are TRBV2 and TRBJ2-7, with TRBD2 matching 11 bases. The length of the CDR3 is 15 residues. Looked up from germline, CDR1 is SNHLY and CDR2 is FYNNEI. Trimming removed 5 bases from V and 7 bases from J; junction bases left unmatched: 10. The CDR3 loop is CASSYSSGGLGEQYF. The CDR3 DNA sequence: TGTGCCAGCAGTTATTCTAGCGGGGGGCTTGGGGAGCAGTACTTC.

V and J are TRBV5-1 and TRBJ1-4; the match to TRBD1 covers 10 bases. Germline V CDR1 and CDR2: SGHRS, YFSETQ. Trimming at V came to 4 bases and at J to 7 bases, leaving 7 bases not matched to a gene. The CDR3 totals 15 residues. CDR3 sequence reads: CASSEGQGGGEKLFF. CDR3 in DNA: TGCGCCAGCAGCGAAGGACAGGGGGGAGGTGAAAAACTGTTTTTT.

This clone was detected only once. The rearrangement uses TRBV30 and TRBJ1-3; D call uncertain. The CDR3 length is 16 residues. Germline V CDR1 and CDR2: GTSNPN, SVGIG (reference sequence). Trimming removed 0 bases from V and 0 bases from J, with 12 bases in between. CDR3 nucleotides: TGTGCCTGGAGTGTAGGGCCGGGGTCCTCTGGAAACACCATATATTTT. It is translated as CAWSVGPGSSGNTIYF.

The chain has TRBV6-5 and TRBJ2-7, with a weak D call TRBD2 (7 bases). In germline, CDR1 is MNHEY, CDR2 SVGAGI. Trimming removed 6 bases at V and 6 bases at J, with 15 bases between. The length of the CDR3 is 13 residues. The CDR3 loop reads CASRPWEGGEQYF. DNA of the CDR3: TGTGCCAGCAGACCCTGGGAGGGGGGCGAGCAGTACTTC.

CDR3 nucleotides: TGTGCCAGCAGTGCAGGGGGTTACCCCGGGATCCCGTCCTATGGCTACACCTTC. Translation gives CASSAGGYPGIPSYGYTF. The chain links TRBV2 to TRBJ1-2; 7 bases are shared with TRBD1. Germline V lookup: CDR1 SNHLY, CDR2 FYNNEI. The CDR3 loop spans 18 amino acids. J gave up 4 bases and V 4 bases, and 18 bases lay outside the gene matches.

This clone has a count of ten or more. The J gene is TRBJ2-7, the V gene TRBV27; D possibly corresponds to TRBD1 (7 bases). The V gene's germline CDR1 is MNHEY and CDR2 SMNVEV (reference sequence). This CDR3 has 14 amino acids. V was trimmed by 6 bases and J by 3 bases, leaving 15 bases between them. Here the CDR3 DNA reads TGTGCCAGCAGCACGTGGAGGGACAGCTACGAGCAGTACTTC. Protein sequence: CASSTWRDSYEQYF.

This rearrangement joins TRBV2 to TRBJ1-1; D may be TRBD1 (5 bases). The V end was cut by 4 bases, the J end by 0 bases, with 12 bases between. The CDR3 runs 15 residues. Germline V gives CDR1 SNHLY, CDR2 FYNNEI. As DNA, the CDR3 is TGTGCCAGCAGTGTCCTTGGGGGGGTGAACACTGAAGCTTTCTTT. Translating gives CASSVLGGVNTEAFF.

The chain links TRBV12-5 to TRBJ2-1, with D perhaps matching TRBD2 (7 bases). CDR3 length: 16 residues. Germline V lookup: CDR1 LGHNT, CDR2 FRNRAP. The V gene lost 6 bases and the J gene lost 0 bases, with 15 bases spanning the gap. CDR3 bases: TGTGCTAGTGGACCTGCGGGGGCCCTCTCCTACAATGAGCAGTTCTTC. This codes for CASGPAGALSYNEQFF.

The chain joins TRBV12-3 or TRBV12-4 to TRBJ1-5; weak D call: TRBD1 (6 bases). Trimming took 6 bases from V and 7 from J, leaving 10 bases between them. This CDR3 comprises 12 residues. CDR3 sequence: CASSAGEQPQHF. The CDR3 DNA reads as TGTGCCAGCAGCGCAGGGGAGCAGCCCCAGCATTTT.

V usage is TRBV12-5 and J usage is TRBJ2-2, with no clear D. V shed 5 bases and J shed 7 bases, with 8 bases lying between them. The CDR3 spans 12 residues. CDR1 and CDR2 from the germline V gene are LGHNT and FRNRAP. The CDR3, as DNA: TGTGCTAGTGGTGCCAAGCTCGGGGAGCTGTTTTTT. Amino acids: CASGAKLGELFF. Combining the CDR3 with reference TRBV12-5 and TRBJ2-2 gives the whole variable domain DARVTQTPRHKVTEMGQEVTMRCQPILGHNTVFWYRQTMMQGLELLAYFRNRAPLDDSGMPKDRFSAEMPDATLATLKIQPSEPRDSAVYFCASGAKLGELFFGEGSRLTVL.

The V and J genes are TRBV30 and TRBJ1-4, with a possible D match to TRBD1 (5 bases). The CDR3 spans 15 residues. Trimming shortened V by 2 bases and J by 5 bases, and 15 bases separated the two germline ends. Germline CDR1 GTSNPN, CDR2 SVGIG (reference sequence). CDR3 sequence: CAWSKTVALNEKLFF. CDR3 sequence (DNA): TGTGCCTGGAGTAAGACAGTGGCCCTGAATGAAAAACTGTTTTTT.

The V gene is TRBV24-1, the J gene TRBJ2-3; the D gene is possibly TRBD1 (6 bases). The CDR3 totals 17 residues. Trimming removed 6 bases from V and 3 bases from J, with 21 bases in between. Germline CDR1 and CDR2: KGHDR and SFDVKD. CDR3 nucleotides: TGTGCCACCAGTCCGACCGGTCACAGGGCTGGGACAGATACGCAGTATTTT. The encoded protein is CATSPTGHRAGTDTQYF.

V usage is TRBV28 and J usage is TRBJ2-5; D not resolved. Germline CDR1 is MDHEN and CDR2 is SYDVKM. The V end lost 7 bases, the J end lost 2 bases, and 17 bases lay between the germline ends. The CDR3 spans 15 residues. The chain's CDR3 is CASTHQWNSQETQYF. The CDR3 DNA follows: TGTGCCAGCACCCACCAGTGGAACAGTCAAGAGACCCAGTACTTC.

This clone was detected only once. This chain uses TRBV3-1 (or the pseudogene TRBV3-2) with TRBJ2-1; 8 nucleotides agree with TRBD1. Unmatched junction bases numbered 7, after V lost 3 bases and J lost 9 bases. This CDR3 has 14 residues. Germline V gene lookup returns CDR1 LGHDT and CDR2 YNNKEL (reference sequence). CDR3 bases: TGTGCCAGCAGCCAGGTCTCAGGGGGCGGTGAGCAGTTCTTC. Translated, it gives CASSQVSGGGEQFF.

This chain joins TRBV6-2 or TRBV6-3 and TRBJ1-2; D possibly corresponds to TRBD1 (6 bases). The CDR3 runs to 17 residues. Trimming stripped 2 bases from V and 5 bases from J, with 21 bases between. The germline V gene encodes CDR1 MNHEY and CDR2 SVGEGT. CDR3 DNA: TGTGCCAGCAGTTACCCATTCGACAGGCTATGGGAGTATGGCTACACCTTC. Protein: CASSYPFDRLWEYGYTF.

This clone is a singleton in its sample. CDR3 sequence reads: CAISGTSGVNTDTQYF. The CDR3 region has the DNA TGTGCCATCAGCGGGACTAGCGGGGTTAACACAGATACGCAGTATTTT. This chain uses TRBV10-3 with TRBJ2-3, with TRBD2 identical over 13 bases. V trimming: 6 bases; J trimming: 2 bases; junction bases outside the gene matches: 5. Germline values: CDR1 ENHRY, CDR2 SYGVKD. This CDR3 has 16 amino acids.

The chain combines TRBV9 with TRBJ1-1, with D unresolved. The CDR3 covers 13 residues. V was trimmed by 4 bases and J by 4 bases, leaving 11 bases between them. The germline V gene encodes CDR1 SGDLS and CDR2 YYNGEE. CDR3 DNA sequence: TGTGCCAGCAGCTCTCTAGGGAGCACTGAAGCTTTCTTT. Its protein is CASSSLGSTEAFF.

The chain carries TRBV12-3 or TRBV12-4 and TRBJ2-2; unclear D gene. The CDR3 runs to 12 residues. Trimming removed 6 bases at V and 0 bases at J, with 2 bases between. The CDR3: CASSTNTGELFF. The CDR3 region has the DNA TGTGCCAGCAGCACGAACACCGGGGAGCTGTTTTTT.

This clone was observed once. The genes are TRBV9 and TRBJ2-3; maybe TRBD2 (5 bases). Per the germline V gene, CDR1 is SGDLS and CDR2 is YYNGEE. V lost 5 bases to trimming and J lost 4 bases, with 17 bases between them. There are 15 residues in the CDR3. CDR3 sequence (DNA): TGTGCCAGCAGTTTCCCTAGCCGGGGTTCAGATACGCAGTATTTT. It codes for CASSFPSRGSDTQYF.

V gene TRBV10-3 combines with J gene TRBJ2-7, with TRBD2 matching over 9 bases. CDR3 length equals 17 residues. CDR1 and CDR2 (germline): ENHRY, SYGVKD. V lost 0 bases to trimming and J lost 0 bases; unmatched junction nucleotides: 6. CDR3 DNA: TGTGCCATCAGTGAGTCGGGAGCGGGGGGCCACTCCTACGAGCAGTACTTC. Its translation: CAISESGAGGHSYEQYF.

The rearrangement links TRBV3-1 (or the pseudogene TRBV3-2) to TRBJ2-7; D is unclear. This CDR3 contains 14 residues. Germline CDR1 reads LGHDT; CDR2 reads YNNKEL (reference sequence). Between the trimmed V and J ends, which lost 4 bases and 0 bases, there was a span of 10 bases. The CDR3 DNA sequence: TGTGCCAGCAGCCTCCTTCGAGACTCCTACGAGCAGTACTTC. It is translated as CASSLLRDSYEQYF.